These T cell receptor beta chains were read from a single sample in a study of T cells after posttransplantation cyclophosphamide. Clones were read by immunoSEQ multiplex PCR, and TCRdb kept only the in-frame ones, dropping some. The sample yields under 45,000 clones, without any singletons. Sequencing used PBMCs. Receptors originate from a man under 40 in good health and a related stem cell transplant donor. Both conserved end residues are part of each CDR3. Fields, in order: J gene, CDR3 length, D gene, V gene, clone size, CDR3 DNA, CDR3 protein. D genes are given only for firm matches. Size is omitted from some rows. Given values are once, few, many or a class for expanded clones.

TRBJ2-7,15,TRBD1,TRBV15,many,TGTGCCACCAGCGGACGGGGACAGGGGGCCTACGAGCAGTACTTC,CATSGRGQGAYEQYF
TRBJ1-1,13,TRBD1,TRBV11-2,few,TGTGCCAGCAGCTTAGTCAGGGGGAGTGAAGCTTTCTTT,CASSLVRGSEAFF
TRBJ2-4,13,NA,TRBV7-2,many,TGTGCCAGCAGCTTAGGGCCACCGGGCATTCAGTACTTC,CASSLGPPGIQYF
TRBJ2-7,15,NA,TRBV7-2,many,TGTGCCAGCAGCTTATTGATGGGGCGCCCCTACGAGCAGTACTTC,CASSLLMGRPYEQYF
TRBJ1-1,14,NA,TRBV6-1,many,TGTGCCAGCAGCGAGGGGCAGGGGCGCACTGAAGCTTTCTTT,CASSEGQGRTEAFF
TRBJ1-2,14,NA,TRBV5-1,NA,TGCGCCAGCAGCTGGGGGACTGATCTATTTGGCTACACCTTC,CASSWGTDLFGYTF
TRBJ2-1,15,NA,TRBV5-1,many,TGCGCCAGCAGCTTGGCCGCTACCTCCTACAATGAGCAGTTCTTC,CASSLAATSYNEQFF
TRBJ1-2,14,NA,TRBV7-2,many,TGTGCCAGCAGCCCCGCCAGGGGAGACTATGGCTACACCTTC,CASSPARGDYGYTF
TRBJ1-2,13,TRBD1,TRBV28,many,TGTGCCAGCAATTTTGGACAGGACTATGGCTACACCTTC,CASNFGQDYGYTF
TRBJ2-2,11,NA,TRBV28,many,TGTGCCAGCAGTTCTCCCGGGGAGCTGTTTTTT,CASSSPGELFF
TRBJ2-2,15,TRBD2,TRBV19,many,TGTGCCAGTAGAGGCGGGGGGGCTGGCACCGGGGAGCTGTTTTTT,CASRGGGAGTGELFF
TRBJ2-2,14,NA,TRBV7-2,NA,TGTGCCAGCAGCCCGACAGGGAACACCGGGGAGCTGTTTTTT,CASSPTGNTGELFF
TRBJ2-7,12,NA,TRBV28,many,TGTGCCAGCAGTTTGGGCAGCTACGAGCAGTACTTC,CASSLGSYEQYF
TRBJ2-1,13,TRBD2,TRBV11-3,NA,TGTGCCAGCAGCTTAGACGGGGGGATTGAGCAGTTCTTC,CASSLDGGIEQFF
TRBJ2-3,16,NA,TRBV2,many,TGTGCCAGCAATGTAGTAAGCGGAGAGAGCACAGATACGCAGTATTTT,CASNVVSGESTDTQYF
TRBJ1-6,18,TRBD1,TRBV4-2,many,TGTGCCAGCAGCCAAGAAGGACAGGCCAGCTCCTATAATTCACCCCTCCACTTT,CASSQEGQASSYNSPLHF
TRBJ1-5,16,TRBD1,TRBV7-2,many,TGTGCCAGCAGCCCGAGGACAGGGCTAAGCAATCAGCCCCAGCATTTT,CASSPRTGLSNQPQHF
TRBJ1-2,13,NA,TRBV23-1,few,TGCGCCAGCAGTCAACCGACAGGTTATGGCTACACCTTC,CASSQPTGYGYTF
TRBJ1-6,17,TRBD1,TRBV19,many,TGTGCCAGTAGTTACCTGACAGGGGGGATCGGCGGTTCACCCCTCCACTTT,CASSYLTGGIGGSPLHF
TRBJ2-3,14,NA,TRBV29-1,many,TGCAGCGGATCAACAGGGCAAAGCACAGATACGCAGTATTTT,CSGSTGQSTDTQYF
TRBJ1-2,15,TRBD1,TRBV19,many,TGTGCCAGTAGTATCTCTCCGACAGGGGGGTATGGCTACACCTTC,CASSISPTGGYGYTF
TRBJ2-7,16,NA,TRBV5-1,many,TGCGCCAGCAGCTTGGAACAGGGGGGGACCTCCTACGAGCAGTACTTC,CASSLEQGGTSYEQYF
TRBJ1-1,17,TRBD1,TRBV5-3,many,TGTGCCAGAAGCTTGGAAACTCCCGGGACAGGGGACACTGAAGCTTTCTTT,CARSLETPGTGDTEAFF
TRBJ1-1,15,NA,TRBV4-2,many,TGTGCCAGCAGCCAAGAGATAAAGGGTAACACTGAAGCTTTCTTT,CASSQEIKGNTEAFF
TRBJ2-5,15,TRBD2,TRBV2,many,TGTGCCAGCAGTGAGGAGACTAGCGGGGGAGAGACCCAGTACTTC,CASSEETSGGETQYF
TRBJ1-1,14,NA,TRBV5-5,many,TGTGCCAGCAGCTTTCCCGGGTTAAACACTGAAGCTTTCTTT,CASSFPGLNTEAFF
TRBJ1-2,14,TRBD1,TRBV25-1,many,TGTGCCAGCAGTGAGCCACAGGGGGGTTATGGCTACACCTTC,CASSEPQGGYGYTF
TRBJ1-1,13,NA,TRBV12-3/TRBV12-4,many,TGTGCCAGCAGTTTCAGGGAAAACACTGAAGCTTTCTTT,CASSFRENTEAFF
TRBJ1-1,18,TRBD1,TRBV14,many,TGTGCCAGCAGCCAAGGGCGGACAGGGGAACACATGAACACTGAAGCTTTCTTT,CASSQGRTGEHMNTEAFF
TRBJ1-1,14,NA,TRBV5-1,NA,TGCGCCAGCAGCTTCAAAGACATGAACACTCAAGCTTTCTTT,CASSFKDMNTQAFF
TRBJ2-5,13,TRBD1,TRBV29-1,NA,TGCAGCGTTGGGCAGGGGGCAACAGAGACCCAGTACTTC,CSVGQGATETQYF
TRBJ1-1,14,NA,TRBV5-1,many,TGCGCCAGCAGCTCCCAGGAAGGGGTGACTGAAGCTTTCTTT,CASSSQEGVTEAFF
TRBJ1-5,13,NA,TRBV6-7,many,TGTGCCAGCAGTTACGGGGGGAATCAGCCCCAGCATTTT,CASSYGGNQPQHF
TRBJ1-5,16,NA,TRBV19,many,TGTGCCAGTAGTATGACGGCAGACATCAGCAATCAGCCCCAGCATTTT,CASSMTADISNQPQHF
TRBJ2-2,14,NA,TRBV7-2,NA,TGTGCCAGCAGCCCCGGGCTAGCCGCCGGGGAGCTGTTTTTT,CASSPGLAAGELFF
TRBJ1-5,17,TRBD1,TRBV4-1,many,TGCGCCAGCAGCCAACCGACAGGGAGAAGGAACAATCAGCCCCAGCATTTT,CASSQPTGRRNNQPQHF
TRBJ1-3,15,NA,TRBV6-1,many,TGTGCCAGCTCGGGGTGGCCCGGGACTGGAAACACCATATATTTT,CASSGWPGTGNTIYF
TRBJ2-1,15,TRBD1,TRBV10-3,many,TGTGCCATAAGTTCTACAGGGGTATCCTACAATGAGCAGTTCTTC,CAISSTGVSYNEQFF
TRBJ2-1,14,NA,TRBV13,many,TGTGCCAGCAGTCAACAGGGCTTCGGGAATGAGCAGTTCTTC,CASSQQGFGNEQFF
TRBJ2-5,15,TRBD2,TRBV10-2,NA,TGCGCCAGCAGTGACGACGGGGGGGCTTTAAAGACCCAGTACTTC,CASSDDGGALKTQYF
TRBJ2-2,13,NA,TRBV10-3,many,TGTGCCATCAGTTACAGGGAGACCGGGGAGCTGTTTTTT,CAISYRETGELFF
TRBJ1-4,15,TRBD1,TRBV7-8,many,TGTGCCAGCAGCGATCAGGGGGGAGCTAATGAAAAACTGTTTTTT,CASSDQGGANEKLFF
TRBJ2-5,16,TRBD1,TRBV9,NA,TGTGCCAGCAGCGTAGCAGTTGGACAGGGACAAGAGACCCAGTACTTC,CASSVAVGQGQETQYF
TRBJ1-6,15,TRBD1,TRBV27,many,TGTGCCAGCAGTCAAAGGACAGGGGTTAATTCACCCCTCCACTTT,CASSQRTGVNSPLHF
TRBJ2-1,15,TRBD2,TRBV5-5,many,TGTGCCAGCAGCTGGCAGCGGGGAGGGCACAATGAGCAGTTCTTC,CASSWQRGGHNEQFF
TRBJ1-1,10,TRBD1,TRBV23-1,few,TGCGCCAGACAGGGGGTTGAAGCTTTCTTT,CARQGVEAFF
TRBJ2-3,14,NA,TRBV5-1,few,TGCGCCAGCAGCCCTCTAGGCGACACAGATACGCAGTATTTT,CASSPLGDTDTQYF
TRBJ2-3,15,NA,TRBV10-3,many,TGTGCCATCAGCCCGGGACACGCTAGCACAGATACGCAGTATTTT,CAISPGHASTDTQYF
TRBJ1-2,13,TRBD1,TRBV6-5,many,TGTGCCAGCAGTTACCTTGACAGGGCTGGCTACACCTTC,CASSYLDRAGYTF
TRBJ2-6,21,NA,TRBV12-3/TRBV12-4,few,TGTGCCAGCACCCCGAGATGGAGGGGGCTCTCGCGGGTCTCTGGGGCCAACGTCCTGACTTTC,CASTPRWRGLSRVSGANVLTF
TRBJ1-2,14,NA,TRBV25-1,many,TGTGCCAGCAGTGACCCAGGGAGAGGCTATGGCTACACCTTC,CASSDPGRGYGYTF
TRBJ2-7,16,TRBD1,TRBV9,many,TGTGCCAGCAGCGTAGGAGTTGGGCCAGGGGGCGGCGAGCAGTACTTC,CASSVGVGPGGGEQYF